This T cell receptor beta chain was recorded in a study of T cells in pancreatic ductal adenocarcinoma. Study-wide points: Compared with tumor, blood showed more total productive templates and approximately 8-fold more clonotypes.

On this clone itself: The antigen is undetermined.

TCRdb's table, derived via immunoSEQ multiplex PCR, lists solely in-frame clones and lacks some. Seen here are roughly 16,000 clones, roughly 89% observed once, and the top ten hold 15% to 20%. Trimming removed 0 bases at V and 4 bases at J, with 9 bases between. The germline CDR1 and CDR2 sequences are SQVTM and ANQGSEA. There are 13 residues in the CDR3. The selected patients with pancreatic ductal adenocarcinoma had surgery but no neoadjuvant therapy. The gene calls are TRBV29-1 and TRBJ1-1; a weak D match, TRBD1 (5 bases). The TCR comes from a human donor with pancreatic ductal adenocarcinoma. The sample was PBMCs. This CDR3 reads CSVEEGAFTEAFF. The CDR3 DNA reads as TGCAGCGTTGAAGAAGGGGCTTTCACTGAAGCTTTCTTT.